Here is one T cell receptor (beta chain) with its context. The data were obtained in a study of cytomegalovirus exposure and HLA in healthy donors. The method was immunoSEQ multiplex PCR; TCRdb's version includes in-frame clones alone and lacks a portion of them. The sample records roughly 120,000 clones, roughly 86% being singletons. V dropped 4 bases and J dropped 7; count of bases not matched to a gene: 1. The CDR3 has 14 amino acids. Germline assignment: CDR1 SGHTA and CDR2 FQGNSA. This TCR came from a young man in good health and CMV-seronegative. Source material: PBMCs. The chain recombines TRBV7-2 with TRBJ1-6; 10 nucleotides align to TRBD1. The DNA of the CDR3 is TGTGCCAGCAGCTCGGACAGGGGGAATTCACCCCTCCACTTT. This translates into CASSSDRGNSPLHF.